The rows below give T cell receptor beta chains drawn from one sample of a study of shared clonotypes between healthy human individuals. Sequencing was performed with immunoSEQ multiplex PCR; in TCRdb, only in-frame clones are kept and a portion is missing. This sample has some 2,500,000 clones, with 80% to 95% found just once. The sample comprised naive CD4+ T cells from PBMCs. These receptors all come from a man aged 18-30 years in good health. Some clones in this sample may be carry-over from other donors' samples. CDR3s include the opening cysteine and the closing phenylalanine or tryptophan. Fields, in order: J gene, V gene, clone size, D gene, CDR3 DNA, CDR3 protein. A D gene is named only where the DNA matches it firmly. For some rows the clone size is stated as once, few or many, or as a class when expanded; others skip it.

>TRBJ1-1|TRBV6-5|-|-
TGTGCCAGCAGTTACTCCCCTGCCCTCGGTGAAGCTTTCTTT
CASSYSPALGEAFF
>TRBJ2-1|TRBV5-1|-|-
TGCGCCAGCAGGCGGGACCCAGACAATGAGCAGTTCTTC
CASRRDPDNEQFF
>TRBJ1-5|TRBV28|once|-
TGTGCCAGCAGTTTAGAGAGAAGGGATCAGCCCCAGCATTTT
CASSLERRDQPQHF
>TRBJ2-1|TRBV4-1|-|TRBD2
TGCGCCAGCAGCCAAGGGACTAGCGGGAGCCATGAGCAGTTCTTC
CASSQGTSGSHEQFF
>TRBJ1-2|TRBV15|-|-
TGTGCCACCAGCAGGAAGGGGGGATCAGCGTCCGGCTACACCTTC
CATSRKGGSASGYTF
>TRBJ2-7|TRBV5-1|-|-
TGCGCCAGCAGCTCGAACGCGGCAACAGTAACCTACGAGCAGTACTTC
CASSSNAATVTYEQYF
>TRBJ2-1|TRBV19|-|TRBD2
TGTGCCAGTAGAGTCAGAGCGGGGAATGAGCAGTTCTTC
CASRVRAGNEQFF
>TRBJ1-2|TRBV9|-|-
TGTGCCAGCAGCGCCGCCCTGGGGGATGGCTACACCTTC
CASSAALGDGYTF
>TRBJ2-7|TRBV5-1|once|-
TGCGCCAGCAGCTTGACTGTGGAGACCTACGAGCAGTACTTC
CASSLTVETYEQYF
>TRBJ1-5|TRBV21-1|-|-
TGTGCCAGCAAAGAAGGGGGCCGCAATCAGCCCCAGCATTTT
CASKEGGRNQPQHF
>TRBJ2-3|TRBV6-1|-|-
TGTGCCAGCAGTGACCAGGGGATAACAGATACGCAGTATTTT
CASSDQGITDTQYF
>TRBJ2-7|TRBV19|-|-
TGTGCCAGCAGTTGGGGTAGGGGCTCCTACGAGCAGTACTTC
CASSWGRGSYEQYF
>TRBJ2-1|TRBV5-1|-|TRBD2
TGCGCCAGCAGCCGGTCGGGACTAACCTACAATGAGCAGTTCTTC
CASSRSGLTYNEQFF
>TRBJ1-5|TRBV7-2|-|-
TGTGCCAGCAGTTTGAGCAATCAGCCCCAGCATTTT
CASSLSNQPQHF
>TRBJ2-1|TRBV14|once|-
TGTGCCAGCAGCCAAGAGCGGCTCACAAGCTCCTACAATGAGCAGTTCTTC
CASSQERLTSSYNEQFF
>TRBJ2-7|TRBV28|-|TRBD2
TGTGCCATAGTGAGCGGGAGAGGCTACGAGCAGTACTTC
CAIVSGRGYEQYF
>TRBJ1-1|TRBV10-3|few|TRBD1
TGTGCCATCAGGGACAGGGTTAACACTGAAGCTTTCTTT
CAIRDRVNTEAFF
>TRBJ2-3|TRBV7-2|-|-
TGTGCCAGCAGTTTCCTACTAGTCGCCCTCACAGATACGCAGTATTTT
CASSFLLVALTDTQYF
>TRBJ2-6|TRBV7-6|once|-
TGTGCCAGCAGCTTAGTATTTTCTTCTGGGGCCAACGTCCTGACTTTC
CASSLVFSSGANVLTF
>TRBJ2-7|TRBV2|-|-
TGTGCCAGCAACGGGGGGCGGTTTTACGAGCAGTACTTC
CASNGGRFYEQYF
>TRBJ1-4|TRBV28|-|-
TGTGCCAGCAGTTTCGCCAGATATAGGGAAAAACTGTTTTTT
CASSFARYREKLFF
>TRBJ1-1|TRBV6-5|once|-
TGTGCCAGCAGCACAAATTTTTTCGTGGACACTGAAGCTTTCTTT
CASSTNFFVDTEAFF
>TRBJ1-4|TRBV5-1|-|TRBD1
TGCGCCAGCAGCCCGACACAGGGGGGCCTTAATGAAAAACTGTTTTTT
CASSPTQGGLNEKLFF
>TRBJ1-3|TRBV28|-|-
TGTGCCAGCAGACGACGAATGGAGTTACTTTCTGGAAACACCATATATTTT
CASRRRMELLSGNTIYF
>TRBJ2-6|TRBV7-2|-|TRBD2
TGTGCCAGCAGCTTAGCGCTGGGACTAGCGGGAGGGTTAAAATCTGGGGCCAACGTCCTGACTTTC
CASSLALGLAGGLKSGANVLTF